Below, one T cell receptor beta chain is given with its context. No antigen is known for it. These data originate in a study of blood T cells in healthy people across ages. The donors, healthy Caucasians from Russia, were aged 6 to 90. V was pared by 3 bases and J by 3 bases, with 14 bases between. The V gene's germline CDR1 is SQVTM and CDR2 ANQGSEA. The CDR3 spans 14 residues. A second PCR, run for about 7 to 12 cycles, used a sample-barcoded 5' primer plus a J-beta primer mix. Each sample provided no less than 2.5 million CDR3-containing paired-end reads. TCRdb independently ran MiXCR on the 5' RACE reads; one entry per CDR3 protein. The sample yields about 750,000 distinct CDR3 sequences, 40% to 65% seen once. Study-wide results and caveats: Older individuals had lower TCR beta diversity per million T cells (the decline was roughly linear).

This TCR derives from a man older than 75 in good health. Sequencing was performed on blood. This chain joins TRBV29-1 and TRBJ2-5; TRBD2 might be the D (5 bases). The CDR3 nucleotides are TGCAGCGTTGATCTCCGGGGTGGGGAAGAGACCCAGTACTTC. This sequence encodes CSVDLRGGEETQYF.